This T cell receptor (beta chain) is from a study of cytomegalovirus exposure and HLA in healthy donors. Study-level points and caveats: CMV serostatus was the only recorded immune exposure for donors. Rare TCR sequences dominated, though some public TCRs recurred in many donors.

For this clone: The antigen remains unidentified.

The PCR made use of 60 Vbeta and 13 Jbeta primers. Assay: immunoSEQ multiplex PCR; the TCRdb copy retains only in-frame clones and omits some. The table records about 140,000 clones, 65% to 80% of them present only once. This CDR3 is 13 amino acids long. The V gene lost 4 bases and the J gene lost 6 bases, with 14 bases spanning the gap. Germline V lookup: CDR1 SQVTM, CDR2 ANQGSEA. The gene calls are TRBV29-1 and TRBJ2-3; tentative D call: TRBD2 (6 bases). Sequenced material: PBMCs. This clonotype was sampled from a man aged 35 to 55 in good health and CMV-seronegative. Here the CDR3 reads CSVVGGPVDTQYF. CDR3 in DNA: TGCAGCGTTGTTGGAGGGCCGGTCGATACGCAGTATTTT.